The rows below give T cell receptor beta chains drawn from one sample of a study of blood T cell repertoires in COVID-19. The data were produced by immunoSEQ multiplex PCR, yet TCRdb's version contains in-frame clones alone and is incomplete. This table has 30,000 to 40,000 clones, 91% appearing once. Material for sequencing was peripheral blood. The receptor source for this set is a woman in her twenties or thirties in a cohort sampled during active COVID-19. The CDR3 runs from the conserved cysteine through the conserved F or W. Fields, in order: clone size, J gene, V gene, CDR3 length, D gene, CDR3 protein, CDR3 DNA. The D gene is left open where the match is weak. Clone sizes are given selectively: once, few, many, or a class where the clone is expanded.

few TRBJ1-1 TRBV2 13 - CASSVPGYTEAFF TGTGCCAGCAGTGTCCCGGGATACACTGAAGCTTTCTTT
- TRBJ1-4 TRBV7-9 17 - CASSHAVGGLANEKLFF TGTGCCAGCAGCCACGCGGTCGGGGGACTGGCTAATGAAAAACTGTTTTTT
- TRBJ2-5 TRBV3-1/TRBV3-2 14 - CASSTLAGKETQYF TGTGCCAGCAGCACCCTCGCGGGCAAAGAGACCCAGTACTTC
- TRBJ2-2 TRBV6-5 14 - CASSLYRADGELFF TGTGCCAGCAGTTTGTACAGGGCTGACGGGGAGCTGTTTTTT
- TRBJ1-4 TRBV9 15 TRBD1 CASSGQGTTNEKLFF TGTGCCAGCAGCGGACAGGGCACAACTAATGAAAAACTGTTTTTT
- TRBJ2-4 TRBV7-6 12 - CASSPSRNIQYF TGTGCCAGCAGCCCTAGTCGAAACATTCAGTACTTC
once TRBJ2-7 TRBV11-3 15 TRBD2 CASSFSTSGSYEQYF TGTGCCAGCAGCTTCTCGACTAGCGGGAGCTACGAGCAGTACTTC
- TRBJ1-1 TRBV6-6 15 TRBD1 CASSYSGTGNTEAFF TGTGCCAGCAGTTACTCGGGGACAGGCAACACTGAAGCTTTCTTT
- TRBJ1-2 TRBV9 15 TRBD1 CASSPGGQRVYGYTF TGTGCCAGCAGCCCCGGGGGACAGAGAGTCTATGGCTACACCTTC
- TRBJ2-5 TRBV27 14 - CASSFSPVEVTQYF TGTGCCAGCAGTTTTTCCCCCGTGGAGGTGACCCAGTACTTC
- TRBJ2-3 TRBV30 15 - CAWTRQSTSTDTQYF TGTGCCTGGACCCGACAGAGCACTAGCACAGATACGCAGTATTTT
- TRBJ1-1 TRBV5-1 15 TRBD1 CASSPSQGRHTEAFF TGCGCCAGCAGCCCTTCACAGGGGCGGCACACTGAAGCTTTCTTT
- TRBJ2-7 TRBV6-5 12 - CASSRDSKEQYF TGTGCCAGCAGTCGAGACTCCAAGGAGCAGTACTTC
few TRBJ2-1 TRBV7-6 15 TRBD2 CASSLAGGPSNEQFF TGTGCCAGCAGCTTAGCGGGAGGGCCCTCTAATGAGCAGTTCTTC
- TRBJ1-4 TRBV5-1 14 - CASSPYSENEKLFF TGCGCCAGCAGCCCCTACAGTGAAAATGAAAAACTGTTTTTT
few TRBJ1-5 TRBV2 13 - CASSDRYNQPQHF TGTGCCAGCAGCGACAGGTATAATCAGCCCCAGCATTTT
- TRBJ2-5 TRBV24-1 11 - CATSIRETQYF TGTGCCACCAGTATTCGAGAGACCCAGTACTTC
- TRBJ2-3 TRBV15 16 TRBD1 CATSRRPGQSTDTQYF TGTGCCACCAGCAGACGTCCGGGACAGAGCACAGATACGCAGTATTTT
once TRBJ2-7 TRBV19 11 - CASTGVGEQYF TGTGCCAGTACAGGGGTTGGCGAGCAGTACTTC
- TRBJ1-1 TRBV3-1/TRBV3-2 15 - CASSQGGRPGTEAFF TGTGCCAGCAGCCAAGGAGGTAGGCCGGGCACTGAAGCTTTCTTT
once TRBJ2-3 TRBV6-5 13 - CASSYYRLDTQYF TGTGCCAGCAGTTATTACAGGTTGGATACGCAGTATTTT
- TRBJ1-1 TRBV14 14 - CASSPIQGNTEAFF TGTGCCAGCAGCCCGATCCAGGGAAACACTGAAGCTTTCTTT
- TRBJ1-1 TRBV18 15 - CASSPPTGRNTEAFF TGTGCCAGCTCACCACCGACAGGAAGGAACACTGAAGCTTTCTTT
- TRBJ1-1 TRBV12-5 16 - CASGLALRLLSNEAFF TGTGCTAGTGGTTTGGCCCTTCGACTACTCTCTAATGAAGCTTTCTTT
- TRBJ2-5 TRBV6-1 17 TRBD2 CASSELRTSGPPETQYF TGTGCCAGCAGTGAGCTAAGGACTAGCGGCCCCCCGGAGACCCAGTACTTC
- TRBJ1-5 TRBV2 14 TRBD1 CASKDRVGDQPQHF TGTGCCAGCAAGGACAGGGTCGGTGATCAGCCCCAGCATTTT
- TRBJ2-3 TRBV6-5 16 TRBD2 CASSYELAGGGDTQYF TGTGCCAGCAGTTATGAACTAGCGGGAGGGGGAGATACGCAGTATTTT
- TRBJ2-3 TRBV6-5 14 TRBD1 CASRRTGGADTQYF TGTGCCAGCAGGAGGACAGGGGGCGCCGATACGCAGTATTTT
- TRBJ2-7 TRBV11-2 14 TRBD2 CASSESPSGYEQYF TGTGCCAGCAGCGAGAGTCCTAGCGGTTACGAGCAGTACTTC
- TRBJ2-1 TRBV5-6 15 - CASSLRTGIYNEQFF TGTGCCAGCAGCTTGCGGACTGGAATCTACAATGAGCAGTTCTTC
few TRBJ1-5 TRBV19 16 - CASSSPADPVNQPQHF TGTGCCAGTAGTTCCCCGGCGGATCCGGTTAATCAGCCCCAGCATTTT
- TRBJ1-1 TRBV4-2 12 - CASSQENGRAFF TGTGCCAGCAGCCAAGAGAACGGTCGAGCTTTCTTT
- TRBJ2-5 TRBV24-1 15 TRBD1 CATSELTGGGETQYF TGTGCCACCAGTGAACTAACAGGGGGCGGAGAGACCCAGTACTTC
- TRBJ2-7 TRBV6-5 16 TRBD2 CASSYSGVAGSYEQYF TGTGCCAGCAGTTACTCTGGGGTAGCGGGATCCTACGAGCAGTACTTC
- TRBJ2-7 TRBV7-2 16 TRBD2 CASSTGLAGVTHEQYF TGTGCCAGCAGCACGGGACTAGCGGGAGTTACCCACGAGCAGTACTTC
few TRBJ2-7 TRBV6-6 15 TRBD1 CASSARWQGANEQYF TGTGCCAGCAGTGCCCGGTGGCAGGGGGCTAACGAGCAGTACTTC
- TRBJ2-1 TRBV18 15 TRBD2 CASSGLAGGQNEQFF TGTGCCAGCTCGGGACTAGCGGGAGGGCAGAATGAGCAGTTCTTC
- TRBJ2-3 TRBV6-4 14 TRBD2 CASSGAGGVDTQYF TGTGCCAGCAGTGGAGCGGGAGGGGTAGATACGCAGTATTTT
- TRBJ2-7 TRBV14 14 - CASSQKGGGHVKYF TGTGCCAGCAGCCAAAAGGGCGGGGGACACGTTAAGTACTTC
- TRBJ2-3 TRBV4-1 14 - CASSQEEAVDTQYF TGCGCCAGCAGCCAAGAAGAGGCGGTAGATACGCAGTATTTT